The clone carrying this T cell receptor (beta chain) has just a few counts. This record comes from a study of blood T cells in healthy people across ages. Germline lookup yields CDR1 SQVTM and CDR2 ANQGSEA. The CDR3 spans 13 residues. The ends were cut back, 4 bases at V and 8 bases at J, with 17 bases in the middle. PCR was performed a second time for roughly 7 to 11 cycles using a sample-barcoded 5' primer and a J-beta primer mix. The study obtained at least 2.5 million CDR3-containing paired-end reads from every sample. TCRdb analysed the 5' RACE reads with MiXCR anew, one entry per CDR3 protein. The table shows more than 500,000 distinct CDR3 sequences, with about 25% occurring only once. This same sample was also taken into another study, of T cells of mothers and their children. That paper notes: A slight, non-significant increase in overlap was found for related mother-child pairs relative to unrelated pairs.

Sequenced material: blood. This TCR derives from a boy aged 2 to 10 in good health. V gene TRBV29-1 combines with J gene TRBJ1-2; D may be TRBD1 (5 bases). The CDR3 loop is CSVGSGVGSGYTF. The CDR3 DNA reads TGCAGCGTTGGATCGGGGGTGGGTTCCGGCTACACCTTC.